A selection of T cell receptor beta chains follows, all from one sample in a study of T cells after yellow fever vaccination. Using its own MiXCR run on the 5' RACE reads, TCRdb lists one record per CDR3 protein. Of about 160,000 distinct CDR3 sequences in the sample, 9.3% were seen once. The starting material was CD8+ T cells sorted from PBMCs, obtained 45 days after the yellow fever booster vaccination. The receptors shown here come from a man aged 18-30 years who received the YFV17D yellow fever vaccine. CDR3s include the opening cysteine and the closing phenylalanine or tryptophan. A D gene is named only where the DNA matches it firmly. A clone size is listed for some rows: how often the clone was seen (once, few, many), or a class if it is expanded.

few TRBJ2-1 TRBD1 TRBV9 TGTGCCAGCAGCGCACGGACAGGGGGCTCCTACAATGAGCAGTTCTTC CASSARTGGSYNEQFF
few TRBJ2-1 . TRBV5-1 TGCGCCAGCAGGGGATATACTTCTCACCCCTACAATGAGCAGTTCTTC CASRGYTSHPYNEQFF
. TRBJ2-7 TRBD1 TRBV7-9 TGTGCCAGCAGCCCACGGGACAGGACCTACGAGCAGTACTTC CASSPRDRTYEQYF
few TRBJ2-7 . TRBV5-6 TGTGCCAGCAGCTTGGGCGCTCGCGAGCAGTACTTC CASSLGAREQYF
few TRBJ2-1 TRBD2 TRBV27 TGTGCCGCGCGGGGGGGGGATGAGCAGTTCTTC CAARGGDEQFF
. TRBJ1-5 TRBD1 TRBV7-8 TGTGCCAGCAGCTTGACAGGGGGCCGCAGCAATCAGCCCCAGCATTTT CASSLTGGRSNQPQHF
few TRBJ2-3 TRBD2 TRBV4-1 TGCGCCAGCAGCTACTCTAGCGGTACTAGCACAGATACGCAGTATTTT CASSYSSGTSTDTQYF
. TRBJ1-1 . TRBV7-2 TGTGCCAGCAGCTTCGAAACAGAACCCTCGAACACTGAAGCTTTCTTT CASSFETEPSNTEAFF
few TRBJ2-6 TRBD1 TRBV12-3/TRBV12-4 TGTGCCAGCATCACAGGGGCATTTGGGGCCAACGTCCTGACTTTC CASITGAFGANVLTF
many TRBJ2-1 TRBD2 TRBV5-5 TGTGCCAGCAGCCTGAGACTAGCGGGGTGGGAGCAGTTCTTC CASSLRLAGWEQFF
few TRBJ1-5 TRBD1 TRBV19 TGTGCCAGTAGTACGACCTCGGGACAGGGGTATCAGCCCCAGCATTTT CASSTTSGQGYQPQHF
. TRBJ1-2 . TRBV4-3 TGCGCCAGCAGCCAAGACCGGGGTGGGCGGTATGGCTACACCTTC CASSQDRGGRYGYTF
. TRBJ1-4 . TRBV12-3/TRBV12-4 TGTGCCAGCAGTTTGGAAGCACCCAAAGCGAGTGAAAAACTGTTTTTT CASSLEAPKASEKLFF
. TRBJ1-1 . TRBV12-3/TRBV12-4 TGTGCCAGCAGTCGGGTGAACACTGAAGCTTTCTTT CASSRVNTEAFF
few TRBJ2-7 . TRBV5-1 TGCGCCAGCAGCTTGGGCAGGGCTGGACCCGGCGAGCAGTACTTC CASSLGRAGPGEQYF
. TRBJ2-5 TRBD2 TRBV11-2 TGTGCCAGCAGCTTATTTGGACTAGCGGGGGGGGAGTACTTC CASSLFGLAGGEYF
few TRBJ1-5 . TRBV4-1 TGCGCCAGCAGCCATATAGTTCAGGGAAAGGATCAGCCCCAGCATTTT CASSHIVQGKDQPQHF
few TRBJ1-3 . TRBV6-6 TGTGCCAGCAGTTACTCTTCCGTAGGTGGAAACACCATATATTTT CASSYSSVGGNTIYF
few TRBJ1-1 TRBD1 TRBV6-5 TGTGCCAGCAGTGACGACAGGGGGAATACTGAAGCTTTCTTT CASSDDRGNTEAFF
few TRBJ2-7 . TRBV7-6 TGTGCCAGCAGCTTCGCACAGGGAAGCCACGAGCAGTACTTC CASSFAQGSHEQYF
few TRBJ2-5 TRBD2 TRBV9 TGTGCCAGCAGCCCTCGGGGGGGCCTGGGAGAGACCCAGTACTTC CASSPRGGLGETQYF
. TRBJ2-3 TRBD2 TRBV7-2 TGTGCCAGCAGCTCTATAGCGGGGGGGCCTACAGATACGCAGTATTTT CASSSIAGGPTDTQYF
few TRBJ2-5 TRBD1 TRBV28 TGTGCCAGCAGTTCCCCCCGTCGGGACAGGGGAGAGACCCAGTACTTC CASSSPRRDRGETQYF
many TRBJ2-1 . TRBV7-3 TGTGCCAGCAGCTTGTCAACGGCGGTTCCCTACAATGAGCAGTTCTTC CASSLSTAVPYNEQFF
many TRBJ2-5 . TRBV29-1 TGCAGCGTTGAGGCTAGCCAAGAGACCCAGTACTTC CSVEASQETQYF
many TRBJ2-7 TRBD2 TRBV6-2/TRBV6-3 TGTGCCAGCAGTAAGGGACTAGCGGCTCTCGAGCAGTACTTC CASSKGLAALEQYF
few TRBJ1-1 . TRBV6-6 TGTGCCAGCACCACCCCGCGGCAGGGCGGGACTGAAGCTTTCTTT CASTTPRQGGTEAFF
. TRBJ1-6 TRBD1 TRBV12-3/TRBV12-4 TGTGCCAGCAGCCCGGACAGGGAAAATTCACCCCTCCACTTT CASSPDRENSPLHF
few TRBJ1-4 . TRBV3-1 TGTGCCAGCAGCTCAAAGCTCGAAAAACTGTTTTTT CASSSKLEKLFF
few TRBJ1-2 . TRBV29-1 TGCAGCGTCGTAAACCCGCAGGGAATAGGCTATGGCTACACCTTC CSVVNPQGIGYGYTF
few TRBJ1-2 . TRBV12-3/TRBV12-4 TGTGCCAGCAGTCCCGGAAGGGGGTATGGCTACACCTTC CASSPGRGYGYTF
few TRBJ2-3 TRBD2 TRBV10-2 TGCGCCAGCAGTGGGCTAGCGGGGCTCACAGATACGCAGTATTTT CASSGLAGLTDTQYF
. TRBJ2-1 . TRBV7-9 TGTGCCAGCAGCCCGATGGGTTGGGGGTACAATGAGCAGTTCTTC CASSPMGWGYNEQFF
few TRBJ2-3 . TRBV24-1 TGTGCCACCAGTGAACGAGGACCCCCAGATACGCAGTATTTT CATSERGPPDTQYF
many TRBJ2-5 TRBD2 TRBV4-1 TGCGCCAGCAGCCAAGATCTTGTCGTACTAGCGGGGAAAGAGACCCAGTACTTC CASSQDLVVLAGKETQYF
. TRBJ1-5 . TRBV6-2/TRBV6-3 TGTGCCAGCAGTTACCTGGGGGCGGGCAATCAGCCCCAGCATTTT CASSYLGAGNQPQHF
. TRBJ2-7 . TRBV4-1 TGCGCCAGCAGCCAAGGGGGCGGGGGCCCCTACGAGCAGTACTTC CASSQGGGGPYEQYF
. TRBJ1-1 . TRBV7-2 TGTGCCAGCAGCTTAGTTCCAGGGCAAATTGAAGCTTTCTTT CASSLVPGQIEAFF
few TRBJ2-3 TRBD2 TRBV29-1 TGCAGCGGCGGACTAGCGCCGGGCGGGGATACGCAGTATTTT CSGGLAPGGDTQYF
few TRBJ2-1 . TRBV7-9 TGTGCCAGCAGCTTAGCGGGGATGGGACGCAATGAGCAGTTCTTC CASSLAGMGRNEQFF
. TRBJ2-5 . TRBV6-5 TGTGCCAGCAGTTACTCGAAGGGTTATCGGGAGACCCAGTACTTC CASSYSKGYRETQYF
. TRBJ1-6 . TRBV6-1 TGTGCCAGCAGTGGGGCCTGGCGACCCCTCCACTTT CASSGAWRPLHF
few TRBJ2-2 TRBD1 TRBV20-1 TGCAGTGCTTGGGACAGCCGAACCGGGGAGCTGTTTTTT CSAWDSRTGELFF
many TRBJ2-3 . TRBV7-2 TGTGCCAGCAGGACGGGGGTCCAGGTGGATACGCAGTATTTT CASRTGVQVDTQYF
many TRBJ2-2 . TRBV6-4 TGTGCCAGCAGTGAGGGACTGAACACCGGGGAGCTGTTTTTT CASSEGLNTGELFF
many TRBJ2-1 TRBD1 TRBV6-5 TGTGCCAGCTCTACTCCCGGGACAGGGAGGAATGAGCAGTTCTTC CASSTPGTGRNEQFF
. TRBJ2-3 . TRBV6-6 TGTGCCAGCAGTCCCCCCGCGGCCCTTCGCACAGATACGCAGTATTTT CASSPPAALRTDTQYF
. TRBJ2-3 . TRBV29-1 TGCAGCGTTGACGGCGGGGAAGGCACAGATACGCAGTATTTT CSVDGGEGTDTQYF
. TRBJ1-6 . TRBV28 TGTGCCAGCATTACACAGGGTTTGAATTCACCCCTCCACTTT CASITQGLNSPLHF
. TRBJ1-2 TRBD1 TRBV28 TGTGCCAGCAGTTCGCTGGACAGGGGCTATGGCTACACCTTC CASSSLDRGYGYTF
few TRBJ2-3 . TRBV27 TGTGCCAGCAGTTGGGCGGGGGCGAGCACAGATACGCAGTATTTT CASSWAGASTDTQYF
many TRBJ2-1 . TRBV12-3/TRBV12-4 TGTGCCAGCAGCCCCGGGCCTGGCAATGAGCAGTTCTTC CASSPGPGNEQFF
many TRBJ2-1 TRBD2 TRBV20-1 TGCAGTGCTAGAGATCTAGCGGAACCCTCCTACAATGAGCAGTTCTTC CSARDLAEPSYNEQFF
many TRBJ2-2 . TRBV29-1 TGCAGCGTTGAAGACACCGGGGAGCTGTTTTTT CSVEDTGELFF
. TRBJ1-2 . TRBV4-1 TGCGCCAGCAGCCAAGCCGGCCTCTCCGAGGGGTATGGCTACACCTTC CASSQAGLSEGYGYTF